The T cell receptor (beta chain) described here comes from a study of control samples from healthy donors and cancer patients. There are 16 residues in the CDR3. V shed 0 bases and J shed 14 bases, with 20 bases lying between them. CDR1 is MNHEY and CDR2 is SVGAGI in the germline V gene. The table came from immunoSEQ multiplex PCR; TCRdb's copy has only in-frame clones and leaves some out. The table lists 85,000 to 110,000 clones, around 89% of them singletons. The sequenced sample was PBMCs. The chain combines TRBV6-5 with TRBJ1-6; a possible D gene is TRBD1 (5 bases). This receptor was obtained from a man aged 55 to 70 with lung cancer. CDR3 loop: CASSYSSSGRTGSLHF. CDR3 nucleotide sequence: TGTGCCAGCAGTTACTCTTCTTCGGGGCGAACTGGGTCCCTCCACTTT.